These T cell receptor beta chains were read from a single sample in a study of T cells in Graves' hyperthyroidism and ophthalmopathy. TCRdb reprocessed the multiplex PCR reads via MiXCR and lists one record per CDR3 protein. The data show roughly 500,000 distinct CDR3 sequences, with over 45% seen just once and around 44% held by the top ten. The sequenced material came from peripheral blood or thyroid tissue (not recorded which). Source of these receptors: an adult woman with Graves' disease, either hyperthyroidism or ophthalmopathy (not recorded which). The conserved cysteine and the conserved F or W are not part of the CDR3 here. Fields, in order: V gene, J gene, D gene, CDR3 protein. A D gene is named only where the DNA matches it firmly.

V gene: TRBV7-9
J gene: TRBJ1-1
D gene: TRBD1
CDR3 protein: ASSPPTGGGTEAF

V gene: TRBV7-2
J gene: TRBJ1-4
D gene: -
CDR3 protein: ASSLTGVGTNEKLF

V gene: TRBV10-3
J gene: TRBJ1-2
D gene: TRBD1
CDR3 protein: AIRPDGTVNYGYT

V gene: TRBV7-9
J gene: TRBJ2-7
D gene: -
CDR3 protein: ASSLSPDSYEQY

V gene: TRBV5-5
J gene: TRBJ1-4
D gene: -
CDR3 protein: ASSLSQGANEKLF

V gene: TRBV7-2
J gene: TRBJ1-6
D gene: TRBD1
CDR3 protein: ASSTRTGDSPLH

V gene: TRBV20-1
J gene: TRBJ2-7
D gene: -
CDR3 protein: SARARQANSYEQY

V gene: TRBV30
J gene: TRBJ2-5
D gene: -
CDR3 protein: AWTQEETQY

V gene: TRBV13
J gene: TRBJ1-1
D gene: -
CDR3 protein: ASSLEIEVEAF

V gene: TRBV30
J gene: TRBJ1-1
D gene: -
CDR3 protein: AWSWGRGTEAF

V gene: TRBV3-1
J gene: TRBJ1-3
D gene: TRBD1
CDR3 protein: ASSHPTGGVDTIY

V gene: TRBV15
J gene: TRBJ2-2
D gene: -
CDR3 protein: ATSRVRNGELF

V gene: TRBV7-9
J gene: TRBJ1-6
D gene: -
CDR3 protein: ASGTPGARNSPLH

V gene: TRBV7-9
J gene: TRBJ1-2
D gene: TRBD1
CDR3 protein: ASRPDRVGANYGYT

V gene: TRBV29-1
J gene: TRBJ1-1
D gene: -
CDR3 protein: SVLPRGTTNEAF

V gene: TRBV6-5
J gene: TRBJ1-2
D gene: -
CDR3 protein: ASSGPGGGYT

V gene: TRBV7-9
J gene: TRBJ2-7
D gene: TRBD2
CDR3 protein: ASNRGGSVYEQY

V gene: TRBV6-5
J gene: TRBJ2-5
D gene: TRBD1
CDR3 protein: ASSPGGYQETQY

V gene: TRBV20-1
J gene: TRBJ1-1
D gene: -
CDR3 protein: SARDLRQRNTEAF

V gene: TRBV25-1
J gene: TRBJ1-6
D gene: -
CDR3 protein: ASRARGSPLH

V gene: TRBV7-8
J gene: TRBJ1-1
D gene: -
CDR3 protein: ATSRNQVPGTEAF

V gene: TRBV25-1
J gene: TRBJ1-5
D gene: -
CDR3 protein: ASSPRGHQPQH

V gene: TRBV2
J gene: TRBJ2-7
D gene: -
CDR3 protein: ASSEGGQPPYEQY

V gene: TRBV6-5
J gene: TRBJ1-1
D gene: -
CDR3 protein: ASRQPMNTEAF

V gene: TRBV25-1
J gene: TRBJ1-2
D gene: -
CDR3 protein: ASSLQVTNGYT

V gene: TRBV10-3
J gene: TRBJ2-5
D gene: TRBD1
CDR3 protein: AISESRGKETQY

V gene: TRBV20-1
J gene: TRBJ1-5
D gene: -
CDR3 protein: SARAAGTQLAEH

V gene: TRBV7-8
J gene: TRBJ1-1
D gene: -
CDR3 protein: ASSYRVYMNTEAF

V gene: TRBV10-3
J gene: TRBJ1-4
D gene: -
CDR3 protein: AISELSRRDEKLF

V gene: TRBV7-2
J gene: TRBJ1-1
D gene: TRBD1
CDR3 protein: ASSLEGRGIRNTEAF

V gene: TRBV2
J gene: TRBJ1-5
D gene: -
CDR3 protein: ASRDRQANSNQPQH

V gene: TRBV10-2
J gene: TRBJ2-7
D gene: TRBD2
CDR3 protein: ASSDRPSGSYEQY

V gene: TRBV7-8
J gene: TRBJ2-5
D gene: -
CDR3 protein: ASSLVGGGAETQY

V gene: TRBV5-1
J gene: TRBJ2-6
D gene: TRBD1
CDR3 protein: ASSLEGTGRQVSGANVLT

V gene: TRBV10-3
J gene: TRBJ2-3
D gene: TRBD2
CDR3 protein: ASTGTSGRTDTQY

V gene: TRBV12-3/TRBV12-4
J gene: TRBJ1-6
D gene: TRBD1
CDR3 protein: ASSSQGAIRSPLH

V gene: TRBV14
J gene: TRBJ1-1
D gene: TRBD1
CDR3 protein: ASSQFLGRQGH

V gene: TRBV29-1
J gene: TRBJ2-7
D gene: -
CDR3 protein: SVGGSEQY

V gene: TRBV7-9
J gene: TRBJ2-7
D gene: TRBD2
CDR3 protein: ASSFLAGGYEQY

V gene: TRBV24-1
J gene: TRBJ1-3
D gene: -
CDR3 protein: ATSNFGQVINTIY

V gene: TRBV7-9
J gene: TRBJ2-7
D gene: TRBD1
CDR3 protein: ASSRIQGSSYGQY